The T cell receptor beta chain described here comes from a study of blood T cell repertoires in COVID-19. CDR1 and CDR2 (germline): LNHNV, YYDKDF (reference sequence). This CDR3 has 15 amino acids. V lost 8 bases and J lost 4, with 17 bases in between. The data were produced by immunoSEQ multiplex PCR, yet TCRdb's version contains in-frame clones alone and is incomplete. The repertoire includes 410,000 or so clones, around 86% of them detected once, and 1.4% sits in the top ten. Source material: peripheral blood. The chain employs TRBV15 and TRBJ2-2, with a weak D call TRBD1 (6 bases). This receptor was obtained from a woman aged 25 to 39 with active or convalescent COVID-19. CDR3 amino acids: CATSQGFKSTGELFF. The CDR3 nucleotides read TGTGCCACCTCACAGGGATTTAAGAGCACCGGGGAGCTGTTTTTT.